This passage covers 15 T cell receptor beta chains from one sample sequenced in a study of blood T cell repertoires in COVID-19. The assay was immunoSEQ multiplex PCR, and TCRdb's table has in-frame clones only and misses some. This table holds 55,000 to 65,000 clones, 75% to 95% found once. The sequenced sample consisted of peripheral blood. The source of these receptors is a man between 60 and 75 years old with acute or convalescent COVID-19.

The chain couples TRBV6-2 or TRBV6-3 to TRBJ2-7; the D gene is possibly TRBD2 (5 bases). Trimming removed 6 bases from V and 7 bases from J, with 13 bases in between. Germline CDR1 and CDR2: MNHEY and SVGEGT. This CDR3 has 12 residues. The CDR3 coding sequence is TGTGCCAGCAGCCCTATTCGGGAAGAGCAGTACTTC. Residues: CASSPIREEQYF.

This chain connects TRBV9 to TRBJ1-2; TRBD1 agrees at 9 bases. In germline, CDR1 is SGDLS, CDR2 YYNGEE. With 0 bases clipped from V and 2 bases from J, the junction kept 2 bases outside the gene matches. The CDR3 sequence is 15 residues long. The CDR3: CASSVDRGLNYGYTF. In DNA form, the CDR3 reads TGTGCCAGCAGCGTAGACAGGGGGCTAAACTATGGCTACACCTTC.

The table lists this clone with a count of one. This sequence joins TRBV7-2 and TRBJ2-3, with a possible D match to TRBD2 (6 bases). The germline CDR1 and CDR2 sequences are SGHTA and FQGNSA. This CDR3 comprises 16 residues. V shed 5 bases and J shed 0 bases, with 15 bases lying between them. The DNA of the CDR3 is TGTGCCAGCAGCACCCAGCGGGCCACTAGCACAGATACGCAGTATTTT. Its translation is CASSTQRATSTDTQYF.

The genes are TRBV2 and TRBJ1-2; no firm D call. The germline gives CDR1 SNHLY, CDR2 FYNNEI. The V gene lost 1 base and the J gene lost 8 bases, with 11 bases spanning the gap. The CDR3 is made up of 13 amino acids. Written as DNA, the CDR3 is TGTGCCAGCAGTGAAGTTAGAGAGGGAGGCTACACCTTC. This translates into CASSEVREGGYTF.

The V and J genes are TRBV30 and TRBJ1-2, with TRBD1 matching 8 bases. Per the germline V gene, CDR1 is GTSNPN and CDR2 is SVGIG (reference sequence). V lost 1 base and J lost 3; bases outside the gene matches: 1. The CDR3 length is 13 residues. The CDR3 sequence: CAWSDRGDYGYTF. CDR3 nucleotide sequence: TGTGCCTGGAGTGACAGGGGGGACTATGGCTACACCTTC.

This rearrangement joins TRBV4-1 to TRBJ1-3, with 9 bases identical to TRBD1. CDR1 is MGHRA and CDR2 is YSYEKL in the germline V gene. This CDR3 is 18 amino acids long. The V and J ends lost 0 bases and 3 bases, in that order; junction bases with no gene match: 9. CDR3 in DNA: TGCGCCAGCAGCCAAGAAACCCGAGGGACAGGGAATGGAAACACCATATATTTT. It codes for CASSQETRGTGNGNTIYF.

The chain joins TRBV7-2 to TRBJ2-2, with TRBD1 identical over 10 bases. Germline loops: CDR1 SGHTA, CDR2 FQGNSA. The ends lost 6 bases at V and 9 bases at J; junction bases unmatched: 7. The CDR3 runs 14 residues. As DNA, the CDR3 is TGTGCCAGCAGGGACAGGGGGAAGGAGCGGGAGCTGTTTTTT. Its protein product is CASRDRGKERELFF.

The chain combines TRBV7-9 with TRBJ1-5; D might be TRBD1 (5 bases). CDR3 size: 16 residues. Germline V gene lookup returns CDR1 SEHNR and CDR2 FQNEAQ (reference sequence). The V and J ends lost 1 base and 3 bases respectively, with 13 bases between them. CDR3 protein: CASSLGNWGANQPQHF. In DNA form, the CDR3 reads TGTGCCAGCAGCTTAGGTAACTGGGGCGCCAATCAGCCCCAGCATTTT. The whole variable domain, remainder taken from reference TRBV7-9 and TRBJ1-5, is DTGVSQNPRHKITKRGQNVTFRCDPISEHNRLYWYRQTLGQGPEFLTYFQNEAQLEKSRLLSDRFSAERPKGSFSTLEIQRTEQGDSAMYLCASSLGNWGANQPQHFGDGTRLSIL.

The CDR3 region has the DNA TGTGCCACCAGTGACTCCCGGACAGGGGTTGGGACCCAGTACTTC. It encodes CATSDSRTGVGTQYF. The chain combines TRBV24-1 with TRBJ2-5, with 9 bases identical to TRBD1. The CDR3 runs to 15 residues. With 4 bases clipped from V and 7 bases from J, the junction kept 9 bases outside the gene matches. In germline, CDR1 is KGHDR, CDR2 SFDVKD.

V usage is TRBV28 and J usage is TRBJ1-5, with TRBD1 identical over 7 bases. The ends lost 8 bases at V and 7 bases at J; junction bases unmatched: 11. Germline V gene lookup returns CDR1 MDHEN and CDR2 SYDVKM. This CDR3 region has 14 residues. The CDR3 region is CASSRVGGYQPQHF. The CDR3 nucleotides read TGTGCCAGCTCCAGGGTAGGGGGCTACCAGCCCCAGCATTTT.

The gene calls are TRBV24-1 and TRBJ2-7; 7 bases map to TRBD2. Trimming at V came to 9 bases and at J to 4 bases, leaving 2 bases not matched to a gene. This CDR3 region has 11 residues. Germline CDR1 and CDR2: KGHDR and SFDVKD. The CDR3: CATAGEYEQYF. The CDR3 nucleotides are TGTGCCACCGCGGGAGAATACGAGCAGTACTTC.

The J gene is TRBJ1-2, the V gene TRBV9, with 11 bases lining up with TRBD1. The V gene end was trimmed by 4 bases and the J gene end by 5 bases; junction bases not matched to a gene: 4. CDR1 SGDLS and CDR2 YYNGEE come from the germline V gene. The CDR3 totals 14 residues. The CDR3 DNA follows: TGTGCCAGCAGCTTAGGACAGGGGGCGTATGGCTACACCTTC. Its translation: CASSLGQGAYGYTF.

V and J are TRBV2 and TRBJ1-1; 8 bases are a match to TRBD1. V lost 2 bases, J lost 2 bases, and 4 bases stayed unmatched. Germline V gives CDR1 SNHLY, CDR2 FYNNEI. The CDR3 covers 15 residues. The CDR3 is CASSERTGLNTEAFF. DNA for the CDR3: TGTGCCAGCAGTGAACGGACAGGGCTTAACACTGAAGCTTTCTTT. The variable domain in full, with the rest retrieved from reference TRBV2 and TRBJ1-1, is EPEVTQTPSHQVTQMGQEVILRCVPISNHLYFYWYRQILGQKVEFLVSFYNNEISEKSEIFDDQFSVERPDGSNFTLKIRSTKLEDSAMYFCASSERTGLNTEAFFGQGTRLTVV.

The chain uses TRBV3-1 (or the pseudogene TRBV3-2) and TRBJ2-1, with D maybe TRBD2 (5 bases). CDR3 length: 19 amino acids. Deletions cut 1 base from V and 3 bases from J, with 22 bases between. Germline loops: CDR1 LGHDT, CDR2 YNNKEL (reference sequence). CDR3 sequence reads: CASSQVDRVVGAFYNEQFF. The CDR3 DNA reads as TGTGCCAGCAGCCAAGTGGACCGAGTAGTGGGAGCCTTCTACAATGAGCAGTTCTTC.

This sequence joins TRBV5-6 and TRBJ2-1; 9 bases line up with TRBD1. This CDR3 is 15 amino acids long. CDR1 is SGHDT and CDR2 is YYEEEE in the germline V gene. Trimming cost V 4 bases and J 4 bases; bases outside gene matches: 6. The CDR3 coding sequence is TGTGCCAGCAGCACCGGACAGGGGCTTTACAATGAGCAGTTCTTC. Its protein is CASSTGQGLYNEQFF.